The sample holds one count of the clone carrying this T cell receptor (beta chain). What it recognizes is unknown. This table comes from immunoSEQ multiplex PCR, and its TCRdb copy is limited to in-frame clones, with some not included. In the table there are about 33,000 clones, roughly 87% of which are singletons. The germline gives CDR1 MGHDK, CDR2 SYGVNS. V was trimmed by 3 bases and J by 5 bases, leaving 11 bases between them. The CDR3 has 13 residues. This record comes from a study of OX40 agonist ivuxolimab in advanced cancers. Study findings and constraints: There were also nonresponders showing low normalized T-cell clonal expansion.

The chain employs TRBV25-1 and TRBJ2-7; TRBD1 is a possible D gene (5 bases). The receptor's source is an adult with an advanced solid tumor such as melanoma, head and neck, liver or kidney cancer. Sample: CD4+ or CD8+ T cells sorted from blood, taken in a trial of the OX40 agonist ivuxolimab. CDR3 sequence (DNA): TGTGCCAGCAGTGACCTTAGGGGAAACGAGCAGTACTTC. Translated: CASSDLRGNEQYF.